One and the same sample provided the 26 T cell receptor beta chains below, sequenced in a study of human T cells and chemical hapten exposure. Time point given: pre-sensitization, week 0. The sample's treatment: therapeutic diphenylcyclopropenone sensitization with weekly scalp DPC. TCRdb called the RACE reads again in MiXCR, with one record for every CDR3 protein. The sample shows more than 55,000 distinct CDR3 sequences, approximately 10% of them seen only once. The material was whole blood, obtained in connection with sensitization to the hapten diphenylcyclopropenone (DPC). Receptors originate from a man in his forties with alopecia areata. Some clones in this sample may be carry-over from other donors' samples.

The chain is built from TRBV7-2 and TRBJ2-3, with 9 bases aligning to TRBD2. The V gene's germline CDR1 is SGHTA and CDR2 FQGNSA. The CDR3 is 15 amino acids. The J segment lost 3 bases and the V segment lost 3 bases, leaving 4 bases of the junction unmatched. The CDR3 DNA sequence: TGTGCCAGCAGCTTGCGCGGGAGGGCGACAGATACGCAGTATTTT. As protein: CASSLRGRATDTQYF.

This clonotype was counted many times. V usage is TRBV10-2 and J usage is TRBJ1-2; D gene unclear. Germline V gene sequence: CDR1 WSHSY, CDR2 SAAADI. Deletions cut 2 bases from V and 3 bases from J, with 7 bases between. The CDR3 has 13 residues. CDR3 sequence reads: CASSEQRDYGYTF. CDR3 sequence (DNA): TGCGCCAGCAGTGAGCAGAGAGACTATGGCTACACCTTC.

This clonotype was seen more than once but under ten times. V and J are TRBV29-1 and TRBJ2-1, with 11 bases lining up with TRBD2. With 0 bases clipped from V and 4 bases from J, the junction kept 8 bases outside the gene matches. Germline CDR1 reads SQVTM; CDR2 reads ANQGSEA. This CDR3 has 17 residues. The CDR3 region is CSVEDQLAGGGYNEQFF. CDR3 sequence (DNA): TGCAGCGTTGAAGACCAGCTAGCGGGAGGCGGTTACAATGAGCAGTTCTTC.

This clonotype was seen a handful of times. This chain joins TRBV4-1 and TRBJ1-3; D unclear. V gave up 4 bases and J gave up 3 bases, with 10 bases separating them. The CDR3 spans 14 residues. CDR1 MGHRA and CDR2 YSYEKL come from the germline V gene. The CDR3 loop is CASSLEGGGNTIYF. The CDR3, as DNA: TGCGCCAGCAGCCTTGAGGGTGGTGGAAACACCATATATTTT.

This clonotype has more than one count but fewer than ten. The chain has TRBV4-3 and TRBJ2-3; no reliable D call. V shed 1 base and J shed 6 bases, with 14 bases lying between them. This CDR3 has 15 residues. Germline CDR1 LGHNA, CDR2 YSLEER. CDR3 amino acids: CASSQGTLEVDTQYF. DNA of the CDR3: TGCGCCAGCAGCCAAGGAACCCTCGAGGTTGATACGCAGTATTTT.

The chain couples TRBV7-2 to TRBJ2-1; unclear D gene. Between the trimmed V and J ends, which lost 3 bases and 9 bases, there was a span of 9 bases. The CDR3 spans 12 residues. Germline CDR1 SGHTA, CDR2 FQGNSA. Written as DNA, the CDR3 is TGTGCCAGCAGCTTCTCTTACGGTGAGCAGTTCTTC. It yields the protein CASSFSYGEQFF.

This clonotype has at least ten counts. One end of the junction is discordant with germline, which a read error may explain. This sequence joins TRBV10-2 and TRBJ2-7; tentative D call: TRBD2 (5 bases). Germline V gene lookup returns CDR1 WSHSY and CDR2 SAAADI. This CDR3 is built from 14 residues. The CDR3 sequence: CASTELGAEYEQYF. CDR3 in DNA: TGCGCCAGCACTGAGTTGGGAGCGGAGTACGAGCAGTACTTC.

The sample holds a few counts of this clonotype. The chain has TRBV9 and TRBJ2-4, with 7 bases identical to TRBD1. The CDR3 spans 16 residues. J was trimmed by 1 base and V by 2 bases; bases with no gene match: 6. CDR1 and CDR2 from the germline V gene are SGDLS and YYNGEE. CDR3 protein: CASSVTGAVAKNIQYF. CDR3 coding DNA: TGTGCCAGCAGCGTCACAGGGGCCGTGGCCAAAAACATTCAGTACTTC.

This chain uses TRBV12-3 or TRBV12-4 with TRBJ2-5, with D tentatively TRBD2 (6 bases). Between the trimmed V and J ends, which lost 4 bases and 2 bases, there was a span of 17 bases. The CDR3 sequence is 16 residues long. CDR3 sequence reads: CASSSQAASAQETQYF. CDR3 nucleotides: TGTGCCAGCAGTTCTCAGGCGGCTAGCGCTCAAGAGACCCAGTACTTC.

The rearrangement links TRBV27 to TRBJ2-1; 9 nucleotides agree with TRBD2. The germline gives CDR1 MNHEY, CDR2 SMNVEV (reference sequence). The CDR3 covers 15 residues. V gave up 3 bases and J gave up 7 bases; unmatched junction bases: 7. The CDR3 coding sequence is TGTGCCAGCAGTTTTAGCGGGAGTTTGGGAAATGAGCAGTTCTTC. As protein: CASSFSGSLGNEQFF.

This clonotype appeared many times. The V call is TRBV7-2, the J call TRBJ2-1; 11 bases fit TRBD2. The CDR3 has 14 residues. Germline loops: CDR1 SGHTA, CDR2 FQGNSA. V was pared by 5 bases and J by 6 bases, with 3 bases of the junction left unmatched. Here the CDR3 reads CASSEGTSGNEQFF. CDR3 sequence (DNA): TGTGCCAGCAGCGAAGGGACTAGCGGCAATGAGCAGTTCTTC.

This clonotype has ten or more counts. J is TRBJ1-5 and V is TRBV14; no firm D call. From germline, CDR1 is SGHDN and CDR2 FVKESK. V was pared by 1 base and J by 9 bases, with 10 bases between. CDR3 length equals 13 residues. The CDR3 loop reads CASSQGGRRPQHF. CDR3 coding DNA: TGTGCCAGCAGCCAAGGAGGCCGACGGCCCCAGCATTTT.

The genes are TRBV29-1 and TRBJ2-1; 8 bases fit TRBD2. Germline V CDR1 and CDR2: SQVTM, ANQGSEA. Trimming took 4 bases from V and 8 from J; bases not matched to a gene: 7. The CDR3 contains 13 residues. CDR3 region: CSVVAGLGYEQFF. In nucleotides, the CDR3 is TGCAGCGTTGTAGCGGGACTGGGCTATGAGCAGTTCTTC.

This clonotype showed up just a few times. The rearrangement links TRBV2 to TRBJ2-2, with no clear D. The germline V gene encodes CDR1 SNHLY and CDR2 FYNNEI. The CDR3 length is 12 residues. The V end was cut by 11 bases, the J end by 4 bases, with 11 bases between. The DNA for the CDR3 is TGTGCCGCCGGGTACGGCACCGGGGAGCTGTTTTTT. Translated, it gives CAAGYGTGELFF.

V usage is TRBV7-2 and J usage is TRBJ2-4; D is unclear. The V end was cut by 2 bases, the J end by 0 bases, with 11 bases between. Per germline, CDR1 SGHTA and CDR2 FQGNSA. The CDR3 is made up of 16 amino acids. DNA for the CDR3: TGTGCCAGCAGCTTAACCCCAATAACAGCCAAAAACATTCAGTACTTC. Encoded protein: CASSLTPITAKNIQYF.

This clonotype was observed a few times. J is TRBJ2-5 and V is TRBV24-1; D unresolved. The V end lost 5 bases, the J end lost 7 bases, and 13 bases lay between the germline ends. The length of the CDR3 is 13 residues. Germline CDR1 is KGHDR and CDR2 is SFDVKD. DNA of the CDR3: TGTGCCACCAGTGTGGCGGCCGGCGGGACCCAGTACTTC. Translation: CATSVAAGGTQYF.

This clonotype has ten or more counts. The V call is TRBV5-1, the J call TRBJ2-1; perhaps D is TRBD1 or TRBD2 (5 bases each). The CDR3 has 15 residues. Trimming left V 4 bases short and J 0 bases short, with 11 bases between. Germline values: CDR1 SGHRS, CDR2 YFSETQ. The CDR3 region has the DNA TGCGCCAGCAGCGGGGGACGAAGCTCCTACAATGAGCAGTTCTTC. This translates into CASSGGRSSYNEQFF.

This chain joins TRBV24-1 and TRBJ2-7; a weak D match, TRBD2 (6 bases). The germline V and J ends were trimmed by 4 bases and 4 bases, with 10 bases remaining between them. This CDR3 is built from 13 residues. Germline V lookup: CDR1 KGHDR, CDR2 SFDVKD. This CDR3 is CATSDSGSYEQYF. CDR3 coding DNA: TGTGCCACCAGTGACAGCGGGTCTTACGAGCAGTACTTC.

In this sample, this clonotype turned up many times. The chain combines TRBV7-9 with TRBJ2-7; 8 bases match TRBD2. The V segment lost 3 bases and the J segment 2 bases; nucleotides outside the gene matches: 6. Per germline, CDR1 SEHNR and CDR2 FQNEAQ (reference sequence). This CDR3 region has 15 residues. The CDR3 sequence: CASSFSGKGTYEQYF. The CDR3 region has the DNA TGTGCCAGCAGCTTTAGCGGGAAGGGGACCTACGAGCAGTACTTC.

This clonotype appeared many times. V and J are TRBV19 and TRBJ2-7; tentatively, D is TRBD1 (5 bases). CDR3 size: 13 residues. V was clipped by 5 bases and J by 3 bases, with 11 bases between them. Germline CDR1 LNHDA, CDR2 SQIVND (reference sequence). The CDR3 protein is CASSSTGNYEQYF. The CDR3, as DNA: TGTGCCAGTAGTTCAACAGGTAACTACGAGCAGTACTTC. Full variable domain (remainder filled in from reference TRBV19 and TRBJ2-7): DGGITQSPKYLFRKEGQNVTLSCEQNLNHDAMYWYRQDPGQGLRLIYYSQIVNDFQKGDIAEGYSVSREKKESFPLTVTSAQKNPTAFYLCASSSTGNYEQYFGPGTRLTVT.

This clonotype qualifies as medium-sized (0.01 to 0.1%). V is TRBV28 and J is TRBJ2-2, with D unresolved. The germline V and J ends were trimmed by 3 bases and 5 bases, with 10 bases remaining between them. There are 14 residues in the CDR3. Per germline, CDR1 MDHEN and CDR2 SYDVKM. The CDR3 here is CASSFLISTGELFF. CDR3 bases: TGTGCCAGCAGTTTTCTTATCTCTACCGGGGAGCTGTTTTTT.

There are a few counts of this clonotype. The rearrangement joins TRBV2 to TRBJ2-3; possible D gene TRBD2, 7 bases. Germline V gene data show CDR1 as SNHLY and CDR2 as FYNNEI. This CDR3 contains 15 residues. V dropped 6 bases and J dropped 0 bases, with 13 bases sitting between them. The CDR3 DNA reads TGTGCCAGCAGCCGGGAGGACAGCAGCACAGATACGCAGTATTTT. It translates to CASSREDSSTDTQYF. The complete variable domain, with remaining parts taken from reference TRBV2 and TRBJ2-3, reads EPEVTQTPSHQVTQMGQEVILRCVPISNHLYFYWYRQILGQKVEFLVSFYNNEISEKSEIFDDQFSVERPDGSNFTLKIRSTKLEDSAMYFCASSREDSSTDTQYFGPGTRLTVL.

This clonotype was picked up many times. This sequence joins TRBV18 and TRBJ1-4, with D hard to call. Trimming took off 2 bases at V and 8 bases at J, with 9 bases between the two ends. The CDR3 has 13 amino acids. CDR1 is KGHSH and CDR2 is LQKENI in the germline V gene. The CDR3: CASSPGLDEKLFF. Written as DNA, the CDR3 is TGTGCCAGCTCACCAGGGTTGGACGAAAAACTGTTTTTT.

Many counts were recorded for this clonotype. The J gene is TRBJ2-5, the V gene TRBV4-1; D not resolved. CDR3 length: 16 amino acids. Trimming removed 0 bases at V and 1 base at J, with 12 bases between. Looked up from germline, CDR1 is MGHRA and CDR2 is YSYEKL. The CDR3 spells CASSQDSRYLQETQYF. The CDR3 DNA follows: TGCGCCAGCAGCCAAGATAGCAGGTACCTCCAAGAGACCCAGTACTTC.

This chain links TRBV18 with TRBJ2-1, with a weak D call TRBD2 (7 bases). The CDR3 is 15 amino acids. Trimming left V 6 bases short and J 3 bases short, with 15 bases between. Germline V gives CDR1 KGHSH, CDR2 LQKENI. Written as DNA, the CDR3 is TGTGCCAGCTCTCTTTCGGGGGGCCACTACAATGAGCAGTTCTTC. It translates to CASSLSGGHYNEQFF.

Only a few counts were recorded for this clonotype. V usage is TRBV29-1 and J usage is TRBJ2-7; D perhaps matches TRBD2 (6 bases). This CDR3 contains 13 residues. V lost 5 bases and J lost 6, with 17 bases in between. Germline CDR1 and CDR2: SQVTM and ANQGSEA. DNA of the CDR3: TGCAGCGTTAGCGGGCTGACTCTGAGCGAGCAGTACTTC. Amino acids: CSVSGLTLSEQYF.